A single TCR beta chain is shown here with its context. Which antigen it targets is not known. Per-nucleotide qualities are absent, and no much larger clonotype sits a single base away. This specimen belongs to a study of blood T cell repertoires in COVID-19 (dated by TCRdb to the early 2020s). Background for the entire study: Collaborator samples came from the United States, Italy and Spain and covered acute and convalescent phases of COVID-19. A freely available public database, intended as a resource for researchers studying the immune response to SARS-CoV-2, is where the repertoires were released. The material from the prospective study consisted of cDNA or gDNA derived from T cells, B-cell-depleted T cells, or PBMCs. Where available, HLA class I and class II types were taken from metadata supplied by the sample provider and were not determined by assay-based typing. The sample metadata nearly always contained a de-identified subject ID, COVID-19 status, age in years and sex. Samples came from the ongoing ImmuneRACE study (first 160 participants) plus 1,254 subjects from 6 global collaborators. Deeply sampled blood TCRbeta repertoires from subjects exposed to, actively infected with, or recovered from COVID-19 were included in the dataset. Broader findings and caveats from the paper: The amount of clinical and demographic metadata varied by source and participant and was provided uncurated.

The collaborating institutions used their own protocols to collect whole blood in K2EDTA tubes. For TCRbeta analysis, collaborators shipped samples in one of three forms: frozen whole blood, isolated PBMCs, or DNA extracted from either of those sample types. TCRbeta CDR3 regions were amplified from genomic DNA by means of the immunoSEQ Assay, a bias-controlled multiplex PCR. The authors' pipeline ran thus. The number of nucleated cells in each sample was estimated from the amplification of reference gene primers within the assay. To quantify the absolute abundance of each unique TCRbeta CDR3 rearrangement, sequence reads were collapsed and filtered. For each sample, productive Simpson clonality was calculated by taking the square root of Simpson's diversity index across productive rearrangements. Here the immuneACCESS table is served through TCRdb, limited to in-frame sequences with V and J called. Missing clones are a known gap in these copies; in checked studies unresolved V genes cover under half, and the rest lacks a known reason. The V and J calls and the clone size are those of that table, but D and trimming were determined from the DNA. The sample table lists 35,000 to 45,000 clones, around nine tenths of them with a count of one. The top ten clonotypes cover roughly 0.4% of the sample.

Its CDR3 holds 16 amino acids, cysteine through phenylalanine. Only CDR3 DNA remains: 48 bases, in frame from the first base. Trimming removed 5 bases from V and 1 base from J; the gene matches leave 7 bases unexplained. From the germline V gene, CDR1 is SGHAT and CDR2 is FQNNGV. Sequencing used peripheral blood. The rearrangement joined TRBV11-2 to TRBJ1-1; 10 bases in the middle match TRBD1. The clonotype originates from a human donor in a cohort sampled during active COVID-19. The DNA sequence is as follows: TGTGCCAGCAGCCCCCGGGACAGGGGAGCGAACACTGAAGCTTTCTTT. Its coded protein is CASSPRDRGANTEAFF.